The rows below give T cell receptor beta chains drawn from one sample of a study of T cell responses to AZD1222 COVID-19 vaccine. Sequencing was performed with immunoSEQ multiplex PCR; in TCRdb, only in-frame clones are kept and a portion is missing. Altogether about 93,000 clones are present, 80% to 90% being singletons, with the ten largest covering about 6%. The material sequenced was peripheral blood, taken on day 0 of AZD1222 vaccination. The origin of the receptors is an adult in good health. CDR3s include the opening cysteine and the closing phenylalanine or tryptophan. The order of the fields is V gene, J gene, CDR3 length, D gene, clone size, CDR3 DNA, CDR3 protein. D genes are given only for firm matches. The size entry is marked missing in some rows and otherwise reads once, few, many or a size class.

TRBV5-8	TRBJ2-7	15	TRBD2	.	TGTGCCAGCAGCTTGCAACTAGCGGGACAGCGCGAGCAGTACTTC	CASSLQLAGQREQYF
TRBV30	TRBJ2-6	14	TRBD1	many	TGTGCCTGGCAGGGGGCGGGGGGGGCCAACGTCCTGACTTTC	CAWQGAGGANVLTF
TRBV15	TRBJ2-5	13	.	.	TGTGCCACCAGGCGGGGAGATTGGGAGACCCAGTACTTC	CATRRGDWETQYF
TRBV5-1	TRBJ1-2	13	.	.	TGCGCCAGCAGCTTGGGAGCCGCCCATGGCTACACCTTC	CASSLGAAHGYTF
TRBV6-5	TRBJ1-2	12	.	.	TGTGCCAGCGGACCCCGGGTACCTGGCTACACCTTC	CASGPRVPGYTF
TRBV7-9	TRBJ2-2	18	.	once	TGTGCCAGCAGCCAACCCGGGACACTCGGTCAGTCGACCGGGGAGCTGTTTTTT	CASSQPGTLGQSTGELFF
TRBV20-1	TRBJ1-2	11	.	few	TGCAGTGCTAGGGATAAAAGAGGCTACACCTTC	CSARDKRGYTF
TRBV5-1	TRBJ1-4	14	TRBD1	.	TGCGCCAGCAGCCGCAGGGGGCTTGGGGAAAAACTGTTTTTT	CASSRRGLGEKLFF
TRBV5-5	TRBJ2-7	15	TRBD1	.	TGTGCCAGCAGCCGCGGACAGGGGATCTTCCACGAGCAGTACTTC	CASSRGQGIFHEQYF
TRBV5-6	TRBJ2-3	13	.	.	TGTGCCAGCAGCCTTGAAGGGAAGGATACGCAGTATTTT	CASSLEGKDTQYF
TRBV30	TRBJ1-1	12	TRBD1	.	TGTGCCTGGAGTTCCGGGACAGAAGAAGCTTTCTTT	CAWSSGTEEAFF
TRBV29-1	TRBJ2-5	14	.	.	TGCAGCGTTCTGAAGTTGGCGGTACAAGAGACCCAGTACTTC	CSVLKLAVQETQYF
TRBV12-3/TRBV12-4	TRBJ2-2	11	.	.	TGTGCCAGCAGTTCGGTTGGGGAGCTGTTTTTT	CASSSVGELFF
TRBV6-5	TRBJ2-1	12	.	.	TGTGCCAGCAGTCAGGTCTACAATGAGCAGTTCTTC	CASSQVYNEQFF
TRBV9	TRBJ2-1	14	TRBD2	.	TGTGCCAGCAGCAGAGCGGGAGCTAACTATGAGCAGTTCTTC	CASSRAGANYEQFF
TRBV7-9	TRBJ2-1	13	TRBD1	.	TGTGCCAGCAGCTCCCGGACAGGGAATGAGCAGTTCTTC	CASSSRTGNEQFF
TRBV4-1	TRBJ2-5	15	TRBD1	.	TGCGCCAGCAGCCAAGGGGACAGGGTTGAAGAGACCCAGTACTTC	CASSQGDRVEETQYF
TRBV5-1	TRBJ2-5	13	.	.	TGCGCCAGTCAAGTGGGGGGTTTGGAGACCCAGTACTTC	CASQVGGLETQYF
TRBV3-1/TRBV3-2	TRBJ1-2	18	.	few	TGTGCCAGCAGCCACCAAAGCCCATTAGGCAGTCCCAACTATGGCTACACCTTC	CASSHQSPLGSPNYGYTF
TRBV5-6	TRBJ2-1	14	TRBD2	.	TGTGCCAGCAGCTTACTAGCGGCCTACAATGAGCAGTTCTTC	CASSLLAAYNEQFF
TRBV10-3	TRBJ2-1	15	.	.	TGTGCCATCAGTGCCACCGGGACATCCTACAATGAGCAGTTCTTC	CAISATGTSYNEQFF
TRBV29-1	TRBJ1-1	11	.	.	TGCAGCGTGCTCAGGGTAGGGGAAGCTTTCTTT	CSVLRVGEAFF
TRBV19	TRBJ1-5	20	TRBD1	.	TGTGCCAGTATTAACTCCGGGCGGGGGCAGGGGGCCTTTAGCAATCAGCCCCAGCATTTT	CASINSGRGQGAFSNQPQHF
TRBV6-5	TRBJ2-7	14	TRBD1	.	TGTGCCAGCAGATTCGGACAGGGTGACTACGAGCAGTACTTC	CASRFGQGDYEQYF
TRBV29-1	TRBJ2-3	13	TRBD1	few	TGCAGCGTTGGGACAGGGGGTACGGATACGCAGTATTTT	CSVGTGGTDTQYF
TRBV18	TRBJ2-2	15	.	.	TGTGCCAGCTCACCACCTAGCGGATCCACCGGGGAGCTGTTTTTT	CASSPPSGSTGELFF
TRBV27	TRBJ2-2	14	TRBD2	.	TGTGCCAACAAGGGAGGGCGGAACACCGGGGAGCTGTTTTTT	CANKGGRNTGELFF
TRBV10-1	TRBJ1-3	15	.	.	TGCGCCAGCAGTGAGTCGATTGAAACTGGAAACACCATATATTTT	CASSESIETGNTIYF